This T cell receptor (beta chain) was recovered during a study of monozygotic twins with inflammatory bowel disease. Germline-derived CDR1 and CDR2 are LNHDA and SQIVND (reference sequence). The CDR3 has 14 residues. TCRdb reanalyzed the 5' RACE reads and collapses them to one entry per CDR3 protein, without DNA. The sample has nearly 450,000 distinct CDR3 sequences. Material for sequencing was blood. The rearrangement joins TRBV19 to TRBJ2-7; TCRdb's D call, TRBD1, is unchecked because there is no DNA. The receptor was isolated from a human donor with ulcerative colitis or Crohn's disease, or a healthy co-twin of an affected twin (not recorded which). The CDR3 sequence: CASSMTVGGNEQYF.